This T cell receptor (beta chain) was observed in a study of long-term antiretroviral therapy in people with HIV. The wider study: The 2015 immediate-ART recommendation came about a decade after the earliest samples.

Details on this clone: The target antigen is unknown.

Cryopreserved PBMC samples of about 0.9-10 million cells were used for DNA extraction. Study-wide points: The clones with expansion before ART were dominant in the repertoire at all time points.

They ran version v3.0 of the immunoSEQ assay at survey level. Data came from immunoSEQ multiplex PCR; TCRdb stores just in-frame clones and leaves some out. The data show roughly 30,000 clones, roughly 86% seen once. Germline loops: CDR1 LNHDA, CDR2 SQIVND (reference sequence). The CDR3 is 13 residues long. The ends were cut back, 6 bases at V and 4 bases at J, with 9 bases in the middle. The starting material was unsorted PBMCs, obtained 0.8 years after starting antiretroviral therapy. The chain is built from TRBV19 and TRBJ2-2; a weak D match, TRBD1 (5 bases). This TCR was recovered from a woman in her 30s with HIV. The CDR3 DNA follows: TGTGCCAGTAGGGGCAGGGCCACCGGGGAGCTGTTTTTT. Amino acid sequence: CASRGRATGELFF.